Given below is one T cell receptor (beta chain) in context. The data were produced by immunoSEQ multiplex PCR, yet TCRdb's version contains in-frame clones alone and is incomplete. Of approximately 55,000 clones detected, around 80% appear once; the ten largest clones hold about 20%. The data originate from a study of blood T cell repertoires in COVID-19. Study at large: The United States, Italy and Spain provided the acute and convalescent COVID-19 samples. PBMCs, B-cell-depleted T cells, or T cells were the source of the cDNA or gDNA that made up the material.

While infection was still active, Seattle patients were enrolled and then followed longitudinally. Trimming left V 5 bases short and J 2 bases short, with 9 bases between. The CDR3 spans 13 residues. Per the germline V gene, CDR1 is MNHEY and CDR2 is SVGAGI. The receptor was derived from a man aged 30 to 45 with COVID-19, enrolled during active disease. The source material was peripheral blood. The rearrangement links TRBV6-5 to TRBJ2-5; tentatively, D is TRBD1 (6 bases). The CDR3: CASSIDRQETQYF. DNA for the CDR3: TGTGCCAGCAGTATAGACAGGCAAGAGACCCAGTACTTC.